The 8 T cell receptor beta chains below come from one sample, sequenced in a study of shared clonotypes between healthy human individuals. CD45RO-negative, CCR7-selected cells formed the naive CD8 fraction, which excluded terminally differentiated effector memory CD45RA+ cells. This table comes from immunoSEQ multiplex PCR, and its TCRdb copy is limited to in-frame clones, with some not included. The repertoire consists of about 2 million clones, with approximately 94% occurring once and the leading ten covering roughly 1%. The specimen was naive CD8+ T cells sorted from blood. Receptor source: a man younger than 30 in good health.

J is TRBJ2-7 and V is TRBV19; TRBD1 agrees at 7 bases. The CDR3 extends over 14 amino acids. From germline, CDR1 is LNHDA and CDR2 SQIVND (reference sequence). J gave up 2 bases and V 9 bases, and 10 bases lay outside the gene matches. CDR3 loop: CASSAQGVPYEQYF. CDR3 DNA: TGTGCCAGCTCCGCCCAGGGGGTCCCCTACGAGCAGTACTTC.

The chain uses TRBV13 and TRBJ2-7, with unresolved D. The ends were cut back, 0 bases at V and 5 bases at J, with 8 bases in the middle. The CDR3 sequence is 13 residues long. In germline, CDR1 is PRHDT, CDR2 FYEKMQ (reference sequence). The CDR3 DNA sequence: TGTGCCAGCAGCTTAGGTATGTTCGACGAGCAGTACTTC. It yields the protein CASSLGMFDEQYF.

The rearrangement links TRBV27 to TRBJ2-3; the D is unclear. Germline-derived CDR1 and CDR2 are MNHEY and SMNVEV (reference sequence). This CDR3 is 16 amino acids long. Trimming stripped 1 base from V and 2 bases from J, with 13 bases between. CDR3 sequence: CASSLFGGPSTDTQYF. The CDR3, as DNA: TGTGCCAGCAGTTTATTTGGTGGGCCCTCCACAGATACGCAGTATTTT.

This clone was seen once. V is TRBV11-2 and J is TRBJ2-7; TRBD1 might be the D (6 bases). Germline lookup yields CDR1 SGHAT and CDR2 FQNNGV. The length of the CDR3 is 14 residues. With 5 bases removed from V and 6 bases from J, the gap between germline ends came to 17 bases. CDR3: CASSEQGYLLEQYF. The CDR3 region has the DNA TGTGCCAGCAGCGAGCAGGGGTACCTCCTCGAGCAGTACTTC.

The genes are TRBV6-1 and TRBJ1-5; D perhaps matches TRBD1 (5 bases). CDR3 length: 21 amino acids. Germline-derived CDR1 and CDR2 are MNHNS and SASEGT. V lost 0 bases to trimming and J lost 0 bases, with 24 bases between them. CDR3 bases: TGTGCCAGCAGTGAAGCTGAGAGGGACCTCCTCGGGCCATATAGCAATCAGCCCCAGCATTTT. Its translation: CASSEAERDLLGPYSNQPQHF.

V is TRBV9 and J is TRBJ2-1; no definite D call. V lost 0 bases and J lost 3, with 7 bases in between. The CDR3 is 14 amino acids. CDR1 and CDR2 (germline): SGDLS, YYNGEE. The chain's CDR3 is CASSVATYYNEQFF. The CDR3 DNA follows: TGTGCCAGCAGCGTAGCCACGTACTACAATGAGCAGTTCTTC.

On this clone: Within the sample, other DNA sequences also encode this same CDR3. The chain employs TRBV2 and TRBJ2-1; D uncertain. CDR3 size: 14 residues. Trimming removed 0 bases at V and 3 bases at J, with 6 bases between. CDR1 SNHLY and CDR2 FYNNEI come from the germline V gene. The CDR3: CASSEAGGYNEQFF. For the CDR3, the DNA is TGTGCCAGCAGTGAAGCCGGCGGCTACAATGAGCAGTTCTTC.

The chain joins TRBV4-1 to TRBJ2-7, with TRBD2 matching over 9 bases. This CDR3 is 17 amino acids long. The germline CDR1 and CDR2 sequences are MGHRA and YSYEKL. V was pared by 1 base and J by 3 bases, with 10 bases of the junction left unmatched. This CDR3 is CASSQVPSGANFYEQYF. CDR3 sequence (DNA): TGCGCCAGCAGCCAAGTTCCTAGCGGGGCAAACTTCTACGAGCAGTACTTC.